These T cell receptor beta chains were read from a single sample in a study of Ad26.COV2.S vaccination and SARS-CoV-2 variants. TCRdb's copy holds only in-frame clones and misses some; the assay was immunoSEQ multiplex PCR. The data contain a few hundred thousand clones, roughly 91% of them singletons. The sequencing here drew on peripheral blood, taken in a trial of Ad26.COV2.S vaccine versus placebo. The source is a person between 18 and 65 years old who received the Ad26.COV2.S COVID-19 vaccine or a placebo. Each CDR3 is given with its conserved first and last residue. Fields, in order: J gene, V gene, D gene, CDR3 protein. The D gene is left open where the match is weak.

>TRBJ2-1|TRBV6-5|TRBD2
CASRKLAGVSRQFF
>TRBJ1-4|TRBV7-9|.
CASFRTDANEKLFF
>TRBJ2-1|TRBV5-1|.
CASSLSGVQYDEQFF
>TRBJ2-4|TRBV7-9|.
CASGPGGLNIQYF
>TRBJ2-7|TRBV28|.
CASSPQGYEQYF
>TRBJ2-1|TRBV28|TRBD2
CASSLLGLAGGSLSYNEQFF
>TRBJ2-7|TRBV7-2|.
CASSKGGGYEQYF
>TRBJ2-7|TRBV19|.
CASSIGPDYYEQYF
>TRBJ2-7|TRBV28|TRBD1
CASRGTGWMNEQYF
>TRBJ2-2|TRBV6-2/TRBV6-3|.
CASCLVATGELFF
>TRBJ2-6|TRBV28|.
CASSISGRVGANVLTF
>TRBJ2-1|TRBV11-3|TRBD2
CASSLASGYNEQFF
>TRBJ1-1|TRBV7-9|.
CASSLGQVGMAFF
>TRBJ2-7|TRBV27|.
CASGHRAGEQYF
>TRBJ1-1|TRBV11-2|.
CASSLSHTEAFF
>TRBJ2-7|TRBV29-1|.
CSVEGLGDAYEQYF
>TRBJ2-7|TRBV7-2|.
CASTPVLGAGSHEQYF
>TRBJ1-5|TRBV27|.
CASSKNKGGSQPQHF
>TRBJ1-3|TRBV11-2|.
CASSLGRQGSLWNTIYF
>TRBJ1-5|TRBV5-5|.
CASTPGGSNQPQHF
>TRBJ1-4|TRBV28|.
CASSPQGEVEKLFF
>TRBJ2-7|TRBV7-6|TRBD1
CASSLRQGEQYF
>TRBJ2-5|TRBV7-9|.
CASSLALAPVVAELTQYF
>TRBJ2-7|TRBV2|.
CASTQDKASEQYF
>TRBJ1-1|TRBV28|.
CASSSPGETEAFF
>TRBJ2-7|TRBV5-1|.
CASSLVDTFRLYEQYF
>TRBJ1-3|TRBV5-4|.
CASSLGGSGNTIYF
>TRBJ1-1|TRBV4-3|.
CASSQDWISLEAFF
>TRBJ2-1|TRBV7-3|TRBD2
CASSLTGTRPYNEQFF
>TRBJ1-5|TRBV25-1|TRBD1
CASSEAGGEQPQHF
>TRBJ2-4|TRBV30|TRBD1
CARQGRGHIQYF
>TRBJ2-1|TRBV7-3|TRBD2
CASSSIPSAGANNEQFF
>TRBJ2-7|TRBV28|.
CASTVGQGGYEQYF